This TCR beta chain was sequenced for a study of CD8 T cells in Susac syndrome (dated by TCRdb to about 2019). About the full investigation: Repertoire sequencing was used to test whether CD8+ T cell activation and differentiation in Susac syndrome was antigen driven.

RNA was extracted using the RNeasy kit, and about 0.5 to 1 microgram was reverse transcribed with random hexamers. The immunoSEQ multiplex PCR assay, covering 54 Vbeta and 13 Jbeta segments, was used to amplify TCR beta CDR3 regions. To correct PCR amplification bias, a synthetic template baseline was used for both primer optimization and computational correction. Per the original workflow: Only productive sequences were kept, with reads annotated to V, D and J genes according to IMGT and analyzed in immunoSEQ Analyzer. To calculate clonality, Shannon entropy was normalized by log2 of the number of productive unique sequences and then subtracted from one. Public and private clones were assessed among the 100 most prevalent clones of each patient and control. Susac-specific clones were defined as absent from healthy and MS cohorts, approximately 1,000 published viral clones and other ImmuneACCESS disease sequences. TCRdb reanalyzed the raw reads on its own, using fastp at Q25 for trimming and MiXCR for clone calling, and kept in-frame beta chains. Every entry covers one CDR3 protein and lists the most common genes and DNA from its rows. For this entry, the V and J calls and clone size follow TCRdb and not the study's own pipeline. The sample profile shows around 200,000 distinct CDR3 sequences; 85% to 95% of them were found once. Approximately 0.1% of the sample rests with the top ten.

Peripheral blood CD8+ and CD4+ T cells from healthy donors, Susac syndrome patients and multiple sclerosis patients were profiled by high-throughput TCR beta sequencing. The healthy donors served as controls matched for age and sex. CD8+ TEMRA cells were enriched by FACS, while bulk CD8+ and CD4+ T cells were purified by magnetic negative isolation. Blood was drawn into EDTA tubes, processed within 24 hours, and PBMCs were isolated by density gradient centrifugation. PBMCs intended for TCR sequencing were frozen in liquid nitrogen and were later thawed in a 37 degrees C water bath. The sorted or isolated CD4+, CD8+ and CD8+ TEMRA cells reached a purity of at least 90%. Summary of the overall study and its limitations: The number of individuals in the TCR sequencing and HLA analysis was acknowledged as relatively small.

Regarding this clonotype: The antigen it recognizes is unknown. No base quality values were provided; no much bigger clone lies one nucleotide off.

CDR1 LNHNV and CDR2 YYDKDF were looked up in the germline V gene (reference sequence). Trimming leaves V shorter by 0 bases and J shorter by 4 bases, with the junction holding 4 bases beyond the gene matches. The CDR3 starts with the cysteine, ends with the phenylalanine, and has 15 residues. Left in the record is the CDR3 DNA by itself, 45 bases read in frame from the first base. Input material: CD4+ T cells from PBMCs. Recombination joined TRBV15 with TRBJ1-1; 8 central nucleotides agree with TRBD1. The origin of this receptor is a human donor in good health. The DNA reads TGTGCCACCAGCAGAGATCGGACAGGGTTCACTGAAGCTTTCTTT. It specifies CATSRDRTGFTEAFF.